The present TCR beta chain was sequenced within a study of Graves' ophthalmopathy and Graves' hyperthyroidism. Study information: Investigators collected peripheral blood at initial diagnosis, before any treatment was given.

Ten or more counts support this clonotype. The target antigen is unknown. Whole-study findings and limits: In blood, most expanded thyroid clonotypes above 0.001 frequency were also detected.

Other autoimmune disease, uncontrolled infection, pregnancy and lactation led to exclusion. Clinical symptoms, serum thyroxine, TRAb, thyroid ultrasound and orbital computed tomography determined diagnosis. The CDR3 runs to 14 residues. Germline V gene lookup returns CDR1 MNHEY and CDR2 SVGEGT. Trimming took 7 bases from V and 0 from J, leaving 13 bases between them. RNA transcripts provided the template for amplifying TCR beta CDR3 regions. HTBI primers primed a first-round RT-PCR, and a second-round multiplex PCR followed. Each CDR3 protein gets one entry after TCRdb re-called the multiplex PCR reads with MiXCR. This table holds about 200,000 distinct CDR3 sequences, 29% found once.

The J gene is TRBJ2-7, the V gene TRBV6-2 or TRBV6-3, with D possibly matching TRBD2 (6 bases). The source is a man aged 45-65 years with Graves' ophthalmopathy. Sequencing was carried out using peripheral blood. The CDR3 coding sequence is TGTGCCAGCACCCTCCGGGGGAGCTCCTACGAGCAGTACTTC. It encodes CASTLRGSSYEQYF.